The present T cell receptor (beta chain) was sequenced within a study of spatial heterogeneity in lung cancer. For the study at large: As counted in raw reads, each unique TCR and UMI combination appeared more than ten times on average.

This sample's time point: sample taken at primary tumor resection. No cells were sorted before sequencing. The whole RNA sequenced was extracted from tumor, nontumor lung or frozen PBMC. Study conclusions and caveats: At resection, ubiquitous expanded tumor TCRs appeared in blood more than at follow-up.

V lost 5 bases and J 5 bases, leaving 16 bases between the germline ends. This CDR3 has 15 residues. Germline lookup yields CDR1 SGHTA and CDR2 FQGNSA. Every TCR cDNA molecule bore its own unique molecular identifier. TCRdb reanalysed the 5' RACE reads using MiXCR and keeps one entry per CDR3 protein. The data contain more than 30,000 distinct CDR3 sequences, 5.2% of them singletons. Regarding this clonotype: The antigen is unknown.

The receptor was isolated from a female donor with early-stage non-small cell lung cancer. The V gene is TRBV7-2, the J gene TRBJ1-3; no clear D. The source was PBMCs, collected at surgery. The chain's CDR3 is CASSLDGFKRNTIYF. The CDR3 DNA is TGTGCCAGCAGCCTTGACGGTTTCAAGAGAAACACCATATATTTT.